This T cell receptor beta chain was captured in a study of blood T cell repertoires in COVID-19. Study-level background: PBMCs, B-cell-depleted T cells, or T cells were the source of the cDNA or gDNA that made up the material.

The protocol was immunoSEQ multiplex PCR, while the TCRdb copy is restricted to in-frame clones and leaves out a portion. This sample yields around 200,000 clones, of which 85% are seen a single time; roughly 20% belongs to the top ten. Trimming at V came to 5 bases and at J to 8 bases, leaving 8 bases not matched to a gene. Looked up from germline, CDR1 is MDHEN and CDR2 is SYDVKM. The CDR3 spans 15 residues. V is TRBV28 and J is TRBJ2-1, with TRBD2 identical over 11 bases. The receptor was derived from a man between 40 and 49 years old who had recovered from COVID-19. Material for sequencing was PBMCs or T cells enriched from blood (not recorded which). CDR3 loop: CASSPQGLAAHEQFF. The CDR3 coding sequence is TGTGCCAGCAGTCCCCAGGGACTAGCGGCCCATGAGCAGTTCTTC.